A selection of T cell receptor beta chains follows, all from one sample in a study of cytomegalovirus exposure and HLA in healthy donors. Produced via immunoSEQ multiplex PCR; TCRdb's table is partial and in-frame only. The sample carries some 150,000 clones, 80% recorded once. Sample: PBMCs. All receptors derive from a man aged 25-40 years in good health and CMV-seropositive. Both conserved end residues are part of each CDR3. Fields, in order: V gene, J gene, clone size, D gene, CDR3 protein, CDR3 DNA. A D gene is named only where the DNA matches it firmly. Size values are once, few and many counts, or a class for expanded clones, and some rows have none.

TRBV27	TRBJ2-7	.	.	CASSPSTVYEQYF	TGTGCCAGCAGTCCGTCGACAGTTTACGAGCAGTACTTC
TRBV6-5	TRBJ1-1	.	.	CASSPSGYTEAFF	TGTGCCAGCAGTCCCTCAGGCTACACTGAAGCTTTCTTT
TRBV19	TRBJ2-3	.	TRBD2	CASRTSGSRDTQYF	TGTGCCAGTAGAACTAGCGGGTCGCGTGATACGCAGTATTTT
TRBV7-9	TRBJ2-1	.	.	CASSFSGERSNEQFF	TGTGCCAGCAGCTTTAGCGGAGAAAGGTCAAATGAGCAGTTCTTC
TRBV5-1	TRBJ2-7	.	TRBD1	CASSFRTGTVEQYF	TGCGCCAGCAGCTTCCGGACAGGGACCGTCGAGCAGTACTTC
TRBV5-1	TRBJ1-1	few	.	CASSLERGTEAFF	TGCGCCAGCAGCTTGGAAAGGGGCACTGAAGCTTTCTTT
TRBV2	TRBJ2-7	.	.	CASMDGDSYEQYF	TGTGCCAGCATGGATGGTGACAGCTACGAGCAGTACTTC
TRBV28	TRBJ1-1	.	.	CASLVGRGTEAFF	TGTGCCAGCCTCGTCGGAAGGGGAACTGAAGCTTTCTTT
TRBV7-6	TRBJ2-7	.	TRBD1	CASSWGQGAYEQYF	TGTGCCAGCAGCTGGGGACAGGGAGCCTACGAGCAGTACTTC
TRBV5-5	TRBJ1-5	.	TRBD1	CASSSQTGRWDSNQPQHF	TGTGCCAGCAGCTCTCAGACAGGGAGATGGGATAGCAATCAGCCCCAGCATTTT
TRBV7-8	TRBJ1-3	.	TRBD1	CASSLGTGGSTGNTIYF	TGTGCCAGCAGCTTAGGGACAGGAGGTAGTACTGGAAACACCATATATTTT
TRBV28	TRBJ1-5	.	.	CASSPNRLLNQPQHF	TGTGCCAGCAGTCCCAACAGGCTTCTCAATCAGCCCCAGCATTTT
TRBV6-5	TRBJ2-3	.	.	CASRTGGTDTQYF	TGTGCCAGCAGGACGGGTGGCACAGATACGCAGTATTTT
TRBV30	TRBJ1-6	few	TRBD1	CAWTTTGGADSPLHF	TGTGCCTGGACCACGACAGGGGGCGCAGATTCACCCCTCCACTTT
TRBV6-1	TRBJ1-1	.	.	CASRGNTEAFF	TGTGCCAGCCGGGGGAACACTGAAGCTTTCTTT
TRBV5-4	TRBJ1-4	.	TRBD1	CASSSDRAGEKLFF	TGTGCCAGCAGCTCGGACAGGGCAGGAGAAAAACTGTTTTTT
TRBV4-2	TRBJ2-7	.	.	CASSQDGGVSSYEQYF	TGTGCCAGCAGCCAGGACGGCGGGGTAAGCTCCTACGAGCAGTACTTC
TRBV28	TRBJ2-6	.	TRBD1	CASSPRDSYSGANVLTF	TGTGCCAGCAGTCCACGGGACAGCTACTCTGGGGCCAACGTCCTGACTTTC
TRBV6-6	TRBJ2-2	.	.	CASSYDTFTGELFF	TGTGCCAGCAGTTACGACACCTTCACCGGGGAGCTGTTTTTT
TRBV27	TRBJ2-7	.	TRBD2	CASSLSTPWTSFPYEQYF	TGTGCCAGCAGTTTATCGACCCCTTGGACTAGTTTCCCCTACGAGCAGTACTTC
TRBV9	TRBJ2-1	.	.	CASSVAETPAGNEQFF	TGTGCCAGCAGCGTAGCGGAGACACCTGCGGGAAATGAGCAGTTCTTC
TRBV5-4	TRBJ2-6	.	.	CASSLGRRSGANVLTF	TGTGCCAGCAGCTTGGGGCGGCGCTCTGGGGCCAACGTCCTGACTTTC